This paragraph covers one T cell receptor (beta chain) sequence. The record originates from a study of shared clonotypes between healthy human individuals. Terminally differentiated effector memory CD45RA+ cells were excluded from the naive CD8 cells, which were CD45RO-negative and positively selected for CCR7. Every contributor of samples was a Caucasian grown-up residing in Nashville, Tennessee. Per the study methods: Filtering differed, since immunoSEQ gave only junction sequences and no quality scores. Generated by immunoSEQ multiplex PCR, the TCRdb table keeps only in-frame clones and is missing some. The V and J calls and clone size are taken from that table; D and trimming were inferred from the DNA. This table holds some 1,900,000 clones, roughly 94% found once. The sequenced sample was naive CD8+ T cells sorted from blood. This receptor was obtained from a man aged 18 to 29 in good health.

The DNA of the CDR3 is TGTGCCAGCAGTTCGAATAGCAAGGATACGCAGTATTTT. It translates to CASSSNSKDTQYF. J is TRBJ2-3 and V is TRBV6-5, with D uncertain. Between the trimmed V and J ends, which lost 4 bases and 6 bases, there was a span of 11 bases. The CDR3 has 13 amino acids. Looked up from germline, CDR1 is MNHEY and CDR2 is SVGAGI.